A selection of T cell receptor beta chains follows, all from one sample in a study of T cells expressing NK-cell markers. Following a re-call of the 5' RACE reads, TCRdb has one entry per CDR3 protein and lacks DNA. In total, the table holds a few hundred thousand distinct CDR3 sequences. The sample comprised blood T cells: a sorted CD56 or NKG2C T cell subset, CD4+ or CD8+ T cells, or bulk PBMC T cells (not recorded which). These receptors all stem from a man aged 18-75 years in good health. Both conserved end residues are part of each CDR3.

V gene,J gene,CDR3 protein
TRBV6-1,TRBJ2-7,CASSQGKGISLLYEQYF
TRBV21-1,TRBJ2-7,CASSNRDFTYEQYF
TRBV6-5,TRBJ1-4,CASSYSGQTATNEKLFF
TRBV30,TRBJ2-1,CAWSVQAEQFF
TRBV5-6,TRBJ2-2,CASSETGATGELFF
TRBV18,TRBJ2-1,CASSPLPGASSYNEQFF
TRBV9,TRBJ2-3,CASTNGGGTDTQYF
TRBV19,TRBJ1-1,CALRVGGYKNTEAFF
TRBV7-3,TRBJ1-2,CASSFGQYYGYTF
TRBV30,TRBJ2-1,CAWTDWRDSYNEQFF
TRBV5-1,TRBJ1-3,CASSPRDSPLADTIYF
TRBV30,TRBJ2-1,CAWRIRGSSYNEQFF
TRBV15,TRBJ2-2,CATHTSGGAAGTGELFF
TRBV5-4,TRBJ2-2,CASSTGGGRTGELFF
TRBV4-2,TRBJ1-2,CASSQDTGTGLGYTF
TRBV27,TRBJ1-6,CASSSASYNSPLHF
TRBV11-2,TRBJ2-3,CASSYEPGLALNTQYF
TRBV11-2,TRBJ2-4,CASSSEPKSKNIQYF
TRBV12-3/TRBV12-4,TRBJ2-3,CASSQTSGGREDTQYF
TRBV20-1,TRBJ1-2,CSARAYREEDYGYTF
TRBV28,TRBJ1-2,CASAKFDREGNGYTF
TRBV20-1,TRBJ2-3,CSARDSRGRGDTQYF
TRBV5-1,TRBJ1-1,CASSPRDRGLERRNTEAFF
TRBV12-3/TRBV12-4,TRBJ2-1,CASSDPGGGLHEQFF
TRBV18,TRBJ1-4,CASSYGGAQNEKLFF
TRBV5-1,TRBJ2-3,CASSRGDTQYF
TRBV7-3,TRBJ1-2,CASSSMAGTGGGYTF
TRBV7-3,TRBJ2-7,CASSRQGFSEQYF
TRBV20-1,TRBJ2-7,CSARDRSTASYEQYF
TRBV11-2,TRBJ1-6,CASSLDFVGSYNSPLHF
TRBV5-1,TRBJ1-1,CASTDRALGAFF